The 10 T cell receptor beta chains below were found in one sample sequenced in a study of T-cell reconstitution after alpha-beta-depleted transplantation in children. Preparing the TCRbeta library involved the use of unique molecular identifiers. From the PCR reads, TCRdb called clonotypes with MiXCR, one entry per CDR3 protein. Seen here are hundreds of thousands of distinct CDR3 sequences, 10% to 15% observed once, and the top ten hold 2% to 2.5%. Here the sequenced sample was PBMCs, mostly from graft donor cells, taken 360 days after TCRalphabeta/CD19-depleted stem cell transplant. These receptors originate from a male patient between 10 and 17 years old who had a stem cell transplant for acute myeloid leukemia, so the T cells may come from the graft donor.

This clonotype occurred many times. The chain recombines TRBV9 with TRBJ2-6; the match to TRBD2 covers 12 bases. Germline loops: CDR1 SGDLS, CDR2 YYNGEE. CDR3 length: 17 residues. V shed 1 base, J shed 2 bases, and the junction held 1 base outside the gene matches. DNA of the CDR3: TGTGCCAGCAGCGTAAGACTAGCGGGAGCTGGGGCCAACGTCCTGACTTTC. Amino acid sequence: CASSVRLAGAGANVLTF.

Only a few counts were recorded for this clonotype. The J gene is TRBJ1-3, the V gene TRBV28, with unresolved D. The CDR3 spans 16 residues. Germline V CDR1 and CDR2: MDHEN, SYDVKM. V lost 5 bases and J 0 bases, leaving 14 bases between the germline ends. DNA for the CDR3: TGTGCCAGCAGTACATACTACAGTGACTCTGGAAACACCATATATTTT. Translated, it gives CASSTYYSDSGNTIYF.

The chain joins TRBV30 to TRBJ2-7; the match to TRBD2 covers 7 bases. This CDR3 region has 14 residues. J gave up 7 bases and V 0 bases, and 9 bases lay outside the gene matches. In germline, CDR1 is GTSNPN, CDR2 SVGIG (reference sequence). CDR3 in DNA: TGTGCCTGGAGTGTATGGGCTAGCGGTCTGGAGCAGTACTTC. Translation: CAWSVWASGLEQYF.

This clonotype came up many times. Here the CDR3 DNA reads TGTGCCAGCAGCTATTCAGGGGGCGCAACCTATAATTCACCCCTCCACTTT. It encodes CASSYSGGATYNSPLHF. The chain recombines TRBV7-2 with TRBJ1-6, with 8 bases matching TRBD1. Germline V gene sequence: CDR1 SGHTA, CDR2 FQGNSA. This CDR3 has 17 amino acids. Germline trimming cut 4 bases from V and 2 bases from J; bases unmatched to any gene: 7.

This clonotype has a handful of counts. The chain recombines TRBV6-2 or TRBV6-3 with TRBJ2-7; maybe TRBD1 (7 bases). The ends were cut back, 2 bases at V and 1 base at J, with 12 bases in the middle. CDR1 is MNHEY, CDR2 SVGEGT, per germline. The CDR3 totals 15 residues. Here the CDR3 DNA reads TGTGCCAGCAGTTACCTGACAGGGAGGTCCTACGAGCAGTACTTC. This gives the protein CASSYLTGRSYEQYF.

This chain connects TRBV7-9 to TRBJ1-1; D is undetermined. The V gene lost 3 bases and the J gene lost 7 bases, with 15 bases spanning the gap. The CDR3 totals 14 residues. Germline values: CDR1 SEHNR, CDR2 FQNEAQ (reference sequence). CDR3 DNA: TGTGCCAGCAGCTTGGGAGGGCTGAGTGGTGAAGCTTTCTTT. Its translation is CASSLGGLSGEAFF. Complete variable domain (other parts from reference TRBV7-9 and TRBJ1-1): DTGVSQNPRHKITKRGQNVTFRCDPISEHNRLYWYRQTLGQGPEFLTYFQNEAQLEKSRLLSDRFSAERPKGSFSTLEIQRTEQGDSAMYLCASSLGGLSGEAFFGQGTRLTVV.

The CDR3 coding sequence is TGCGCCAGCAGCCAAGATAGGGTTACTTCTGGGAATGAGCAGTTCTTC. Encoded protein: CASSQDRVTSGNEQFF. The V call is TRBV4-3, the J call TRBJ2-1; no firm D call. The CDR3 is 16 amino acids. Per the germline V gene, CDR1 is LGHNA and CDR2 is YSLEER. V was trimmed by 0 bases and J by 7 bases, leaving 16 bases between them.

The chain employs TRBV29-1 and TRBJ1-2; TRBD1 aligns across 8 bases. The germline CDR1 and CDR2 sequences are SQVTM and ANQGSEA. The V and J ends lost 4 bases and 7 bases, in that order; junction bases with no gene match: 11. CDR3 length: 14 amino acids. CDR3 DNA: TGCAGCGTTGCATCGGCAGGGGGCATCGCTGGCTACACCTTC. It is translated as CSVASAGGIAGYTF. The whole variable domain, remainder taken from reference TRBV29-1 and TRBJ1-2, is SAVISQKPSRDICQRGTSLTIQCQVDSQVTMMFWYRQQPGQSLTLIATANQGSEATYESGFVIDKFPISRPNLTFSTLTVSNMSPEDSSIYLCSVASAGGIAGYTFGSGTRLTVV.

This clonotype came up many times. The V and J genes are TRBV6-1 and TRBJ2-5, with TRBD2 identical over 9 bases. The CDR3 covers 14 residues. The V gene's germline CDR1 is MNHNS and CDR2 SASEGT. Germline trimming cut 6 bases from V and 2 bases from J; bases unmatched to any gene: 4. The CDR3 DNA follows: TGTGCCAGCAGGCTAGCGGGACTACAAGAGACCCAGTACTTC. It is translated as CASRLAGLQETQYF.

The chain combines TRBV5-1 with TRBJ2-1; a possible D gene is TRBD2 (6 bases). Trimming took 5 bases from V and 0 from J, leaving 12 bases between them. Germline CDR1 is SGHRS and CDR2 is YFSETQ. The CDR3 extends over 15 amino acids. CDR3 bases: TGCGCCAGCAGGGAGGGTACCAGCTCCTACAATGAGCAGTTCTTC. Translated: CASREGTSSYNEQFF.